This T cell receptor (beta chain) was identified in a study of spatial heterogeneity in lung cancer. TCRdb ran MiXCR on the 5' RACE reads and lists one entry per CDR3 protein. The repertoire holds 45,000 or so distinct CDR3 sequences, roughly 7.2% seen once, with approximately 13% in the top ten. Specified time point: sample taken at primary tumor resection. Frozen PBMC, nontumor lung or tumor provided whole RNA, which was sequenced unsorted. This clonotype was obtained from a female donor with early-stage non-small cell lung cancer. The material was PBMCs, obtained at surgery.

CDR3 DNA sequence: TGTGCCAGCAGCCCACAAGGAAACACTGAAGCTTTCTTT. Residues: CASSPQGNTEAFF. The chain employs TRBV6-5 and TRBJ1-1; unclear D gene. Germline CDR1 MNHEY, CDR2 SVGAGI. The CDR3 has 13 amino acids. The V and J ends lost 6 bases and 2 bases respectively, with 10 bases between them.